This TCR beta chain was recovered during a study of blood T cell repertoires in COVID-19. CDR1 is MNHEY, CDR2 SVGAGI, per germline. With 3 bases removed from V and 7 bases from J, the gap between germline ends came to 13 bases. The CDR3 is 13 amino acids. Clones were sequenced by immunoSEQ multiplex PCR, and TCRdb holds only the in-frame ones, with some missing. The data show some 260,000 clones, 70% to 90% seen once. The rearrangement uses TRBV6-5 and TRBJ2-7; weak D call: TRBD1 (5 bases). The receptor was derived from a woman between 40 and 50 years old who had recovered from COVID-19. The sample consisted of peripheral blood. The CDR3 protein is CASSYVQGGEQYV. CDR3 sequence (DNA): TGTGCCAGCAGTTATGTCCAGGGTGGGGAGCAGTACGTC.